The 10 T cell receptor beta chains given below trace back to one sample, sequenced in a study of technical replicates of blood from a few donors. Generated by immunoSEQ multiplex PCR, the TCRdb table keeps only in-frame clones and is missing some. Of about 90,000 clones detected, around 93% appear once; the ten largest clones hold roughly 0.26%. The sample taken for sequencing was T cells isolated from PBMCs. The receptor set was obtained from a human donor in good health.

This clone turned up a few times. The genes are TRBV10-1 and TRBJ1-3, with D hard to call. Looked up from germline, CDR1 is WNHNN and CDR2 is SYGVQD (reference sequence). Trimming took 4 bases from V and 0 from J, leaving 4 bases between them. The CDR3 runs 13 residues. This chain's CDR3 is CASSANSGNTIYF. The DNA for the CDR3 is TGCGCCAGCAGTGCAAACTCTGGAAACACCATATATTTT.

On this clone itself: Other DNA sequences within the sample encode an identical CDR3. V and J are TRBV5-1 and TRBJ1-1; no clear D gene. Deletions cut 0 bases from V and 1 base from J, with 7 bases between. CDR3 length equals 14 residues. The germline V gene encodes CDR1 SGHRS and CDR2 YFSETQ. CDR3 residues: CASSLAPGNTEAFF. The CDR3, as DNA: TGCGCCAGCAGCTTGGCACCGGGGAACACTGAAGCTTTCTTT.

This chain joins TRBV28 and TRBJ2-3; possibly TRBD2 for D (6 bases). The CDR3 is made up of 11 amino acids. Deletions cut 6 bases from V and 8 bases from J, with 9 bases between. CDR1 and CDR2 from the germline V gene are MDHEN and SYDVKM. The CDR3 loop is CASSTGVTQYF. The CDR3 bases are TGTGCCAGCAGCACGGGGGTTACGCAGTATTTT.

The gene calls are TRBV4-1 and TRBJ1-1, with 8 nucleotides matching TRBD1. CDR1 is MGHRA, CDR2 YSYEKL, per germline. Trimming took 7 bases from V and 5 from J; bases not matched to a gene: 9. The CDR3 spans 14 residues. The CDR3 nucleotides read TGCGCCAGCAAGCTTCAGGGGGCATGGACTGAAGCTTTCTTT. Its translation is CASKLQGAWTEAFF.

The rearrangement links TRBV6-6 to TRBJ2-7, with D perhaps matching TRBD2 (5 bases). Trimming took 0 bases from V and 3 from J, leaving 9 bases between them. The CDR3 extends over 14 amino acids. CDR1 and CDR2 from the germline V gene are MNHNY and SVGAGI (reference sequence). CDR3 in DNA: TGTGCCAGCAGTTACTCTCCTAGCCGCTACGAGCAGTACTTC. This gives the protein CASSYSPSRYEQYF.

The CDR3 reads CASSQETLRVRLSEQYF. The CDR3 DNA reads TGTGCCAGCAGCCAAGAGACATTGAGGGTACGTCTCTCCGAGCAGTACTTC. The V call is TRBV4-2, the J call TRBJ2-7; possible D gene TRBD2, 5 bases. Germline loops: CDR1 LGHNA, CDR2 YNFKEQ. This CDR3 is 17 amino acids long. The V and J ends lost 0 bases and 6 bases respectively, with 21 bases between them.

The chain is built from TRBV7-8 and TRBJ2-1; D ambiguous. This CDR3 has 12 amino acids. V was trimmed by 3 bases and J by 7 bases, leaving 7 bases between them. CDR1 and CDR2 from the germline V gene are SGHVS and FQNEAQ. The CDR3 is CASSFIGNEQFF. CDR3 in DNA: TGTGCCAGCAGCTTCATCGGGAATGAGCAGTTCTTC.

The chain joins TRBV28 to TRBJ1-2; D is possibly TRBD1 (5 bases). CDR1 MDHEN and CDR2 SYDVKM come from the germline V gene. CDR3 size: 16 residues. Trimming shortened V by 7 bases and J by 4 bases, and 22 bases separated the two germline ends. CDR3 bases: TGTGCCAGCACTCCTCTGACCGGGGGACTTATCTATGGCTACACCTTC. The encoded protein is CASTPLTGGLIYGYTF.

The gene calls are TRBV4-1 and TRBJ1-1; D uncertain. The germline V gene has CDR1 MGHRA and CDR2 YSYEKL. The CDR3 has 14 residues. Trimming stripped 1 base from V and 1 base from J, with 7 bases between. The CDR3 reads CASSQVTQNTEAFF. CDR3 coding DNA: TGCGCCAGCAGCCAAGTAACACAGAACACTGAAGCTTTCTTT.

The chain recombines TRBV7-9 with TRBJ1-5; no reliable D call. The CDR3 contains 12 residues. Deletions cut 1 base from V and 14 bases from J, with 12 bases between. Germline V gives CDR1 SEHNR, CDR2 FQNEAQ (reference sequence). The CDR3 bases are TGTGCCAGCAGCTTAGACCGGGGAGAGAAGCATTTT. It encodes CASSLDRGEKHF.